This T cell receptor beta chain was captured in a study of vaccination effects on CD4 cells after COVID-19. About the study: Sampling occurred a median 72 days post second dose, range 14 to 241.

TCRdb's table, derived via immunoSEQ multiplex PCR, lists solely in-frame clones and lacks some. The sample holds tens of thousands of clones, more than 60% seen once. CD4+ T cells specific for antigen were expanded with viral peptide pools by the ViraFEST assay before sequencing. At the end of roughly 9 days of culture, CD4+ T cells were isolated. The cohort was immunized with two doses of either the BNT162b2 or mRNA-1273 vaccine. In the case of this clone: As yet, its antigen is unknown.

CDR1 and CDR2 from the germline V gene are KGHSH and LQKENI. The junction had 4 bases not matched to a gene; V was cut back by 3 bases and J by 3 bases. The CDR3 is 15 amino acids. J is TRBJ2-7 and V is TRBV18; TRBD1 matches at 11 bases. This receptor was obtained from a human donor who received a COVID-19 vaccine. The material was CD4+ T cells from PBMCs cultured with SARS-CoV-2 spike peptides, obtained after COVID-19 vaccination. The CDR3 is CASSPGTGGDYEQYF. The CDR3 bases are TGTGCCAGCTCACCTGGGACAGGGGGGGACTACGAGCAGTACTTC.